These 11 T cell receptor beta chains came from one sample sequenced in a study of blood T cell repertoires in COVID-19. Using immunoSEQ multiplex PCR, the repertoire was profiled, and TCRdb retains in-frame clones only, with some absent. The profile shows around 250,000 clones, about 83% of them singletons. Sequencing input: peripheral blood. These receptor sequences come from a man between 40 and 49 years old with active or convalescent COVID-19.

The chain has TRBV4-3 and TRBJ1-1; a weak D match, TRBD1 (5 bases). The CDR3 runs 13 residues. Germline V gene lookup returns CDR1 LGHNA and CDR2 YSLEER. Trimming pared 4 bases from V and 5 bases from J, leaving 11 bases between. The CDR3 DNA follows: TGCGCCAGCAGCCTCCAGGGTACAACTGAAGCTTTCTTT. Translated, it gives CASSLQGTTEAFF.

This clone appeared once. The rearrangement links TRBV25-1 to TRBJ1-2; D call uncertain. The CDR3 is 13 amino acids. Germline V gene sequence: CDR1 MGHDK, CDR2 SYGVNS. The V and J ends lost 6 bases and 8 bases respectively, with 16 bases between them. The CDR3 sequence: CASSTSPSGGYTF. The CDR3 DNA sequence: TGTGCCAGCAGCACTAGCCCCTCGGGAGGCTACACCTTC.

The rearrangement uses TRBV10-3 and TRBJ2-3; D gene ambiguous. Germline V lookup: CDR1 ENHRY, CDR2 SYGVKD. The CDR3 runs 14 residues. The V end lost 4 bases, the J end lost 6 bases, and 14 bases lay between the germline ends. The CDR3 sequence: CAISAEGGRDTQYF. As DNA, the CDR3 is TGTGCCATCAGTGCTGAAGGCGGAAGGGATACGCAGTATTTT.

The V and J genes are TRBV30 and TRBJ1-6; TRBD1 matches 8 bases. V lost 5 bases to trimming and J lost 7 bases; unmatched junction nucleotides: 16. CDR1 is GTSNPN and CDR2 is SVGIG in the germline V gene (reference sequence). The CDR3 consists of 17 residues. CDR3 sequence: CAWSTVGTGIRNSPLHF. The CDR3, as DNA: TGTGCCTGGTCCACGGTAGGGACAGGCATACGGAATTCACCCCTCCACTTT.

This clone has just a few counts. J is TRBJ1-1 and V is TRBV19; D unclear. Trimming left V 3 bases short and J 2 bases short, with 7 bases between. Germline V gene data show CDR1 as LNHDA and CDR2 as SQIVND (reference sequence). The CDR3 contains 13 residues. The CDR3 nucleotides are TGTGCCAGTAGTATCCACAGAAACACTGAAGCTTTCTTT. This encodes CASSIHRNTEAFF.

The chain carries TRBV7-6 and TRBJ2-2; 13 bases match TRBD2. CDR1 SGHVS and CDR2 FNYEAQ come from the germline V gene. The V gene end was trimmed by 6 bases and the J gene end by 6 bases; junction bases not matched to a gene: 4. This CDR3 contains 15 residues. The chain's CDR3 is CASRGLAGIAGELFF. The CDR3 nucleotides are TGTGCCAGCAGGGGACTAGCGGGAATCGCCGGGGAGCTGTTTTTT. Combining the CDR3 with reference TRBV7-6 and TRBJ2-2 gives the whole variable domain GAGVSQSPRYKVTKRGQDVALRCDPISGHVSLYWYRQALGQGPEFLTYFNYEAQQDKSGLPNDRFSAERPEGSISTLTIQRTEQRDSAMYRCASRGLAGIAGELFFGEGSRLTVL.

This clone was detected a few times. The chain recombines TRBV21-1 with TRBJ2-2; the table's TRBD2 call for D was not verified on the DNA. TRBV21-1 is classified as a pseudogene. This CDR3 spans 13 amino acids. CDR3 in DNA: TGTGCCAGCAGCAAAGATCGGACCGGGGAGCTGTTTTTT. Protein product: CASSKDRTGELFF.

The sample holds one count of this clone. The chain has TRBV5-4 and TRBJ2-7; 8 bases align to TRBD1. With 4 bases clipped from V and 2 bases from J, the junction kept 8 bases outside the gene matches. Germline assignment: CDR1 SGHNT and CDR2 YYREEE (reference sequence). CDR3 length equals 15 residues. The CDR3 DNA reads as TGTGCCAGCAGCCCTGGTTGGGACAGGACCTACGAGCAGTACTTC. Protein sequence: CASSPGWDRTYEQYF.

As DNA, the CDR3 is TGTGCCAGCAGTTACTGGGCAGGGGGCGGGAACACTGAAGCTTTCTTT. Translation gives CASSYWAGGGNTEAFF. This rearrangement joins TRBV6-5 to TRBJ1-1; TRBD1 matches at 8 bases. V shed 1 base, J shed 1 base, and the junction held 5 bases outside the gene matches. Germline V lookup: CDR1 MNHEY, CDR2 SVGAGI. This CDR3 has 16 amino acids.

This clone was seen a single time. This chain joins TRBV5-6 and TRBJ1-2; 7 positions agree with TRBD1. This CDR3 has 12 residues. The trim removed 7 bases at V and 3 bases at J, leaving 3 bases unmatched. Germline V gene data show CDR1 as SGHDT and CDR2 as YYEEEE. The CDR3 region has the DNA TGTGCCAGCTCCAGGGGGGACTATGGCTACACCTTC. It is translated as CASSRGDYGYTF.

The V and J genes are TRBV19 and TRBJ1-5; possibly TRBD1 for D (6 bases). The CDR3 runs 14 residues. Germline assignment: CDR1 LNHDA and CDR2 SQIVND (reference sequence). Trimming shortened V by 9 bases and J by 2 bases, and 14 bases separated the two germline ends. In DNA, the CDR3 is TGTGCCAGCCTACAGGGTACGGGCAATCAGCCCCAGCATTTT. This gives the protein CASLQGTGNQPQHF. Combining the CDR3 with reference TRBV19 and TRBJ1-5 gives the whole variable domain DGGITQSPKYLFRKEGQNVTLSCEQNLNHDAMYWYRQDPGQGLRLIYYSQIVNDFQKGDIAEGYSVSREKKESFPLTVTSAQKNPTAFYLCASLQGTGNQPQHFGDGTRLSIL.